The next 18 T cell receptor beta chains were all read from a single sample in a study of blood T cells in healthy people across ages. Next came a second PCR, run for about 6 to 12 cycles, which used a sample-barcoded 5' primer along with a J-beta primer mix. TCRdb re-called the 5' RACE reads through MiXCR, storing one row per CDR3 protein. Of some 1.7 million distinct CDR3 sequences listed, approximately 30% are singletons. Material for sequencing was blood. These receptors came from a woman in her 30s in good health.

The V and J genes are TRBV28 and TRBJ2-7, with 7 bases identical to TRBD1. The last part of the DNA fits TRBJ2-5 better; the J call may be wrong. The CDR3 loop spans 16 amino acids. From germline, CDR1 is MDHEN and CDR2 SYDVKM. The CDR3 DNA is TGTGCCAGCAGGGGCGACAGGGCCGACGGGGAAGAGACCCAGTACTTC. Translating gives CASRGDRADGEETQYF.

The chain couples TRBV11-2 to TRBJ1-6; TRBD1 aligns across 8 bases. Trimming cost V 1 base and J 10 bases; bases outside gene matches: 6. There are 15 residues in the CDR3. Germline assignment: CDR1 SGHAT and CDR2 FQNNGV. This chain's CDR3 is CASSLGTGIGSPLHF. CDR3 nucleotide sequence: TGTGCCAGCAGCTTAGGGACAGGGATTGGATCACCCCTCCACTTT.

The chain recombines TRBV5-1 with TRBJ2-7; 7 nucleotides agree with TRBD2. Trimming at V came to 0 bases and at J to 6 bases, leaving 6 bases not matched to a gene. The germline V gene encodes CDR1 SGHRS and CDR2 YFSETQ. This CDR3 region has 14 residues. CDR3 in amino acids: CASSLAAGSGEQYF. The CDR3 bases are TGCGCCAGCAGCTTGGCAGCGGGATCTGGCGAGCAGTACTTC. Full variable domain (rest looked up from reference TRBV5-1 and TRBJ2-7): KAGVTQTPRYLIKTRGQQVTLSCSPISGHRSVSWYQQTPGQGLQFLFEYFSETQRNKGNFPGRFSGRQFSNSRSEMNVSTLELGDSALYLCASSLAAGSGEQYFGPGTRLTVT.

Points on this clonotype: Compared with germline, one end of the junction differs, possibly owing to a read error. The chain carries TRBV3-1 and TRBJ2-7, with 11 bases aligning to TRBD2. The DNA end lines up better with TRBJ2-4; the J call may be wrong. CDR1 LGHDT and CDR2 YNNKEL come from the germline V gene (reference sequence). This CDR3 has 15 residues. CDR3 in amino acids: CAISRHGTSGAIQYF. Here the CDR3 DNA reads TGTGCCATCAGCCGACACGGGACTAGCGGTGCCATTCAGTACTTC.

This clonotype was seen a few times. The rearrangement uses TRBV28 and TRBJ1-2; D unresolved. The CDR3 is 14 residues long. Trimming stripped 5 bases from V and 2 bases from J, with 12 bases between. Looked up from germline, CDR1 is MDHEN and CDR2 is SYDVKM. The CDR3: CASSTLSHNYGYTF. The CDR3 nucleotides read TGTGCCAGCAGTACCCTCAGCCACAACTATGGCTACACCTTC.

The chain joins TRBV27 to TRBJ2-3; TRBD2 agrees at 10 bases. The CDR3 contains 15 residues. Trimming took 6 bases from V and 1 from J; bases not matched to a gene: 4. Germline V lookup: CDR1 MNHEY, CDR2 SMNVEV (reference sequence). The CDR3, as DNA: TGTGCCAGCAGCAGCGGGGGGGCGGGCACAGATACGCAGTATTTT. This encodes CASSSGGAGTDTQYF.

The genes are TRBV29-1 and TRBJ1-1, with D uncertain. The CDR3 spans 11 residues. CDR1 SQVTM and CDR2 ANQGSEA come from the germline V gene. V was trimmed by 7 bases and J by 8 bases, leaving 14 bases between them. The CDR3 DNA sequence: TGCAGCGCAAGGGTGCTATCAGAAGCTTTCTTT. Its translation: CSARVLSEAFF.

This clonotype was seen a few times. The CDR3 here is CASRLGQGIYGYTF. In nucleotides, the CDR3 is TGTGCCAGCAGATTGGGACAGGGGATCTATGGCTACACCTTC. The chain is built from TRBV6-5 and TRBJ1-2, with 10 bases that match TRBD1. CDR1 and CDR2 from the germline V gene are MNHEY and SVGAGI. The CDR3 length is 14 residues. The V segment lost 6 bases and the J segment 4 bases; nucleotides outside the gene matches: 5.

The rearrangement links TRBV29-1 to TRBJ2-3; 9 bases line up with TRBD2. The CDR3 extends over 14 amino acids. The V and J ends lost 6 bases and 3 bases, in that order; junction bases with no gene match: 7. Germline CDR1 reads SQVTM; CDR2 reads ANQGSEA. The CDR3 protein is CSVERLAATDTQYF. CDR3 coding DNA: TGCAGCGTGGAGAGACTAGCGGCGACAGATACGCAGTATTTT.

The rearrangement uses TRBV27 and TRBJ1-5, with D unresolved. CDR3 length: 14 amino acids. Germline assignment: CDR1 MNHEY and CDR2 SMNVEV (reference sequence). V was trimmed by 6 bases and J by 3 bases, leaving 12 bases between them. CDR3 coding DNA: TGTGCCAGCAGGACCCGCGGAATCAATCAGCCCCAGCATTTT. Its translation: CASRTRGINQPQHF.

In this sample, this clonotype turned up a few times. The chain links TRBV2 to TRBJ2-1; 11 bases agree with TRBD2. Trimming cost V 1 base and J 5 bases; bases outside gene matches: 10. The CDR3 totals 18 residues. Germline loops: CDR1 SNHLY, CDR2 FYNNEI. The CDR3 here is CASSEDKGTSGLHNEQFF. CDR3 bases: TGTGCCAGCAGTGAAGATAAGGGGACTAGCGGTCTCCACAATGAGCAGTTCTTC.

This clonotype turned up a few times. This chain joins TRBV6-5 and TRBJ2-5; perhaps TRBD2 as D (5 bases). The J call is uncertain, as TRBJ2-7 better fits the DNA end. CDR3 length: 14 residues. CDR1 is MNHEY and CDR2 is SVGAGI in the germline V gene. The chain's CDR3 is CASGGRPVGYEQYF. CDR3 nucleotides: TGTGCCAGCGGAGGTCGTCCAGTAGGTTACGAGCAGTACTTC.

The CDR3 protein is CASSSSGHNNEQFF. In nucleotides, the CDR3 is TGCGCCAGCAGCTCCTCGGGACATAACAATGAGCAGTTCTTC. The chain couples TRBV5-1 to TRBJ2-1, with a weak D call TRBD1 (6 bases). The CDR3 covers 14 residues. With 3 bases removed from V and 5 bases from J, the gap between germline ends came to 12 bases. Germline lookup yields CDR1 SGHRS and CDR2 YFSETQ.

In DNA, the CDR3 is TGTGCCAGCAGTTTGGTAGGGACAGGGGGCGACGTCGAGTGGTTCTTC. Translated: CASSLVGTGGDVEWFF. The rearrangement links TRBV28 to TRBJ2-1; 12 bases fit TRBD1. The CDR3 totals 16 residues. Trimming removed 3 bases from V and 15 bases from J; junction bases left unmatched: 15. Germline CDR1 and CDR2: MDHEN and SYDVKM.

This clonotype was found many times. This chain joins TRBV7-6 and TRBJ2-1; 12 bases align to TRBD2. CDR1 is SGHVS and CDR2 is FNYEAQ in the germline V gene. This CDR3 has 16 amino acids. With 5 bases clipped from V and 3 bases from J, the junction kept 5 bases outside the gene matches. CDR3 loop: CASSVRLAGDYNEQFF. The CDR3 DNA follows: TGTGCCAGCAGCGTAAGACTAGCGGGAGACTACAATGAGCAGTTCTTC.

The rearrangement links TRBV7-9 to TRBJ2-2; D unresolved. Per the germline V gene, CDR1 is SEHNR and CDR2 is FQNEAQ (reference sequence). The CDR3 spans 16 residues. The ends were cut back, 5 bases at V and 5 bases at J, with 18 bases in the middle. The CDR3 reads CASSPWTGPGTGELFF. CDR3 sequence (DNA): TGTGCCAGCAGCCCCTGGACGGGCCCCGGGACCGGGGAGCTGTTTTTT.

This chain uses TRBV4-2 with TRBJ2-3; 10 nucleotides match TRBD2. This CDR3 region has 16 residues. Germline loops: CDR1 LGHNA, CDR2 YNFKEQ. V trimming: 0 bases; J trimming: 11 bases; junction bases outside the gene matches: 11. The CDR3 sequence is CASSQDLLAGAYEQYF. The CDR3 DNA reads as TGTGCCAGCAGCCAAGACCTCCTAGCGGGGGCCTACGAGCAGTATTTT.

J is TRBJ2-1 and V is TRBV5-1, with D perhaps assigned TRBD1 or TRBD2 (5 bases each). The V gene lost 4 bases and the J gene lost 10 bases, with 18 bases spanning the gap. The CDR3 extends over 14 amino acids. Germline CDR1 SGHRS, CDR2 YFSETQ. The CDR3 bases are TGCGCCAGCAGCACGGGACCGGGGCTATACGAGCAGTTCTTC. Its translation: CASSTGPGLYEQFF.